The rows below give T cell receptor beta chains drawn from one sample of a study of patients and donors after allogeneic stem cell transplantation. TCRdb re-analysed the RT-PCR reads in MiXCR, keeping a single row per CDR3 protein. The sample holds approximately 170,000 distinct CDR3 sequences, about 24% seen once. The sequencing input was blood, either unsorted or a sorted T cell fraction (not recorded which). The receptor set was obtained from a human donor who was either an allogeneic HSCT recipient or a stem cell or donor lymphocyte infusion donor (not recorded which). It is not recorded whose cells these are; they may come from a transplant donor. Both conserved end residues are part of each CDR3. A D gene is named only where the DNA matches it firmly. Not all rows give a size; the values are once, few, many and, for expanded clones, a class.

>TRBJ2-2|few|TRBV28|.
TGTGCCAGCACCTCTCCGCGGTGGGGCACCGGGGAGCTGTTTTTT
CASTSPRWGTGELFF
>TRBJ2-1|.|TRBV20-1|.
TGCAGTGCTGCTCCGAGCTCCTACAATGAGCAGTTCTTC
CSAAPSSYNEQFF
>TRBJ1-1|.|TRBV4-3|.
TGCGCCAGCAGCCAAGAGGATGGCACTGAAGCTTTCTTT
CASSQEDGTEAFF
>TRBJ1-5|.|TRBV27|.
TGTGCCAGCAGTCCATGGGGGGAAGAGAATCAGCCCCAGCATTTT
CASSPWGEENQPQHF
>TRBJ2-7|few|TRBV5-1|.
TGCGCCAGCAGCTGGCTCATTACGACAGATACCTACGAGCAGTACTTC
CASSWLITTDTYEQYF
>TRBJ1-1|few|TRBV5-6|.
TGTGCCAGCAGCTTTTGGGTTTGGACGAACACTGAAGCTTTCTTT
CASSFWVWTNTEAFF
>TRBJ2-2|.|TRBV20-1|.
TGCAGTGCTACGAACACCGGGGAGCTGTTTTTT
CSATNTGELFF
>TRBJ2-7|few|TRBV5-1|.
TGCGCCAGCAGCTTGAGGACTCCTTTGATGCACGAGCAGTACTTC
CASSLRTPLMHEQYF
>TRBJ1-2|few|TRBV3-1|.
TGTGCCAGCAGCCAGGGAGGAATGGACTATGGCTACACCTTC
CASSQGGMDYGYTF
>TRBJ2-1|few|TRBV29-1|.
TGCAGCGTTGAATCGCTCAACAGGCAGCAGTTCTTC
CSVESLNRQQFF
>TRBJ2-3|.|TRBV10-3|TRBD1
TGTGCCATCGGGACAGCCGGACTTAACACAGATACGCAGTATTTT
CAIGTAGLNTDTQYF
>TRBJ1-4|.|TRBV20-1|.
TGCAGTGCTAGGCGGCAGGGAAGGGAAAAACTGTTTTTT
CSARRQGREKLFF
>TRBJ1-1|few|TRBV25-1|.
TGTGCCAGCGGTAAATGGACTGAAGCTTTCTTT
CASGKWTEAFF
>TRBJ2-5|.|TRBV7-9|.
TGTGCCAGCAGCTTAGTCGGGACCTGGGGGACCCAGTACTTC
CASSLVGTWGTQYF
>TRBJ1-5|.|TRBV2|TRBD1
TGTGCCAGCAGTCCAGGACAGGGTGGATTCCATCAGCCCCAGCATTTT
CASSPGQGGFHQPQHF
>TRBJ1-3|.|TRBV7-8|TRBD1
TGTGCCAGCAGCTTACCGACAGGGGGGGCCTCTGGAAACACCATATATTTT
CASSLPTGGASGNTIYF